This TCR beta chain came from a study of cytomegalovirus exposure and HLA in healthy donors. The study, taken as a whole, reports: Later analysis identified several of the most significant clusters that appeared linked to common viral pathogens. More than 150 TCR beta chains were listed as cytomegalovirus-associated. In the analysis, some V segments, TRBV6-2 and TRBV6-3 included, were excluded as indistinguishable. Highest at DRB1 and lowest at HLA-C, TCR association rates differed among HLA loci in a later analysis.

PCR involved 60 Vbeta and 13 Jbeta primers. Sequencing used immunoSEQ multiplex PCR; TCRdb keeps in-frame clones, though not all of them. The specimen's table records some 84,000 clones. Germline CDR1 SGHRS, CDR2 YFSETQ. CDR3 length: 13 amino acids. Trimming took off 4 bases at V and 4 bases at J, with 11 bases between the two ends. In the case of this clone: Its antigen is as yet unknown.

The chain combines TRBV5-1 with TRBJ1-2, with TRBD1 as a possible D gene (5 bases). The receptor was derived from a man between 45 and 60 years old in good health and CMV-seronegative. Sequenced input: PBMCs. The CDR3, as DNA: TGCGCCAGCAGCGAGGACAAATTCTATGGCTACACCTTC. Protein product: CASSEDKFYGYTF.